This TCR beta chain was retrieved from a study of T-cell reconstitution after alpha-beta-depleted transplantation in children (dated by TCRdb to 2016 to 2017). For the study in its entirety: The study quantitatively tracked T-cell immune reconstitution after TCRalphabeta/CD19-depleted allogeneic hematopoietic cell transplantation in children using TCR repertoire profiling. Findings and caveats that apply to the study as a whole: About two months after transplant, the apparently early recovery of alphabetaT-cell counts reportedly depended on just several hundred clones that had expanded rapidly and came from non-depleted graft cells. Over the following months the frequencies of hyperexpanded clones went down, and after one year T-cell counts and TCRbeta diversity were mostly credited to newly produced T cells. The high TCRbeta diversity at day 60 in some patients was ascribed to recipient T cells and intrathymic progenitors that had survived conditioning.

With respect to this clonotype: Its antigen is not yet known. No much larger clonotype is one base removed from it; base qualities were not supplied.

Reading the germline V gene gives CDR1 SQVTM and CDR2 ANQGSEA. V is pruned by 2 bases and J by 2 bases, leaving 7 bases of the junction without a gene match. Inclusive of the bounding cysteine and phenylalanine, the CDR3 is 15 residues long. Of the read, only the CDR3 DNA is kept; its 45 bases are in frame from base 1. The receptor library was made with PCR. Sequencing was carried out with an Illumina HiSeq 2500. TCR libraries were prepared with molecular barcoding, using unique molecular identifiers to normalize TCRbeta repertoire quantification. TCRdb reworked the public reads: Q25 trimming with fastp, MiXCR clone assembly, productive beta chains retained. Each entry is one CDR3 protein sequence, shown with its most common DNA and genes. Here the sample has 130,000 or so distinct CDR3 sequences; more than 9.5% occur a single time. Around 24% of the sample lies in the top ten. The treatment or condition label corresponds to: allogeneic hematopoietic cell transplantation with graft depleted of TCRalphabeta T cells and CD19 B cells. TCRalphabeta/CD19-depleted allogeneic hematopoietic cell grafts were given to the transplant recipients, all of whom were children.

This TCR derives from a girl under three years old who had a stem cell transplant for combined immunodeficiency, so the T cells may come from the graft donor. Recombination joined TRBV29-1 with TRBJ2-5; a stretch of 8 junction bases matches TRBD2. Sequencing used PBMCs, mostly from graft donor cells, obtained 180 days after TCRalphabeta/CD19-depleted stem cell transplant. This receptor has the CDR3 CSVEKASGYQETQYF. The nucleotide sequence reads as follows: TGCAGCGTTGAAAAGGCTAGCGGGTATCAAGAGACCCAGTACTTC.